This TCR beta chain was sequenced during a study of CD8 T cells in Susac syndrome. CDR1 is MNHEY, CDR2 SVGEGT, per germline. V shed 0 bases and J shed 9 bases, with 9 bases lying between them. CDR3 length equals 13 residues. Healthy donors matched for age and sex were used as controls. FACS was used to enrich TEMRA cells, whereas the CD8+ and CD4+ T cells were obtained by negative isolation. An amount of RNA that ranged from roughly 0.5 to 1 ug was reverse transcribed with random hexamers. Coverage of TCR beta CDR3 amplification by immunoSEQ multiplex PCR extended to 54 Vbeta and 13 Jbeta. From the immunoSEQ multiplex PCR reads, TCRdb called clonotypes with MiXCR, one entry per CDR3 protein. This sample has 180,000 or so distinct CDR3 sequences; about 93% occur once, and the top ten carry around 0.14%.

J is TRBJ2-1 and V is TRBV6-2 or TRBV6-3, with D perhaps matching TRBD1 (6 bases). This TCR was sampled from a human donor in good health. Sequencing used CD4+ T cells from PBMCs. The CDR3 DNA reads TGTGCCAGCAGTTACTCCATAGGGGGTGAGCAGTTCTTC. Its translation: CASSYSIGGEQFF.